The next 14 T cell receptor beta chains were all read from a single sample in a study of Ad26.COV2.S vaccination and SARS-CoV-2 variants. Sequencing was performed with immunoSEQ multiplex PCR; in TCRdb, only in-frame clones are kept and a portion is missing. The sample consists of around 140,000 clones, roughly 89% of them appearing once. This specimen consisted of peripheral blood, obtained after recovery from COVID-19. The receptors come from a human donor who had recovered from COVID-19.

This rearrangement joins TRBV27 to TRBJ1-4; TRBD1 agrees at 9 bases. This CDR3 spans 15 amino acids. CDR1 is MNHEY and CDR2 is SMNVEV in the germline V gene (reference sequence). V shed 6 bases and J 5 bases; nucleotides not matched to a gene: 7. The CDR3 sequence is CASRGPGQGNEKLFF. The CDR3 nucleotides are TGTGCCAGCAGAGGCCCGGGACAGGGAAATGAAAAACTGTTTTTT.

The chain recombines TRBV7-9 with TRBJ1-5; D gene ambiguous. Germline assignment: CDR1 SEHNR and CDR2 FQNEAQ (reference sequence). The CDR3 spans 18 residues. V lost 1 base to trimming and J lost 0 bases, with 16 bases between them. The CDR3: CASSLGWVGDYSNQPQHF. For the CDR3, the DNA is TGTGCCAGCAGCTTAGGTTGGGTGGGCGACTATAGCAATCAGCCCCAGCATTTT.

This rearrangement joins TRBV20-1 to TRBJ1-1, with a possible D match to TRBD1 (5 bases). V was pared by 0 bases and J by 11 bases, with 10 bases between. CDR1 is DFQATT and CDR2 is SNEGSKA in the germline V gene (reference sequence). This CDR3 has 11 residues. Written as DNA, the CDR3 is TGCAGTGCTAGAGAACCGGGGGGGGCTTTCTTT. It codes for CSAREPGGAFF.

This chain uses TRBV15 with TRBJ2-3, with D perhaps TRBD1 (5 bases). Germline V gene sequence: CDR1 LNHNV, CDR2 YYDKDF (reference sequence). V was clipped by 0 bases and J by 6 bases, with 7 bases between them. This CDR3 contains 13 residues. The CDR3: CATSRDRGDTQYF. Here the CDR3 DNA reads TGTGCCACCAGCAGAGATAGGGGTGATACGCAGTATTTT.

The chain couples TRBV5-1 to TRBJ2-6; 8 bases line up with TRBD1. J lost 2 bases, V lost 4 bases, and 5 bases had no gene match. This CDR3 spans 16 amino acids. Looked up from germline, CDR1 is SGHRS and CDR2 is YFSETQ. Here the CDR3 reads CASSPDREAGANVLTF. CDR3 bases: TGCGCCAGCAGCCCGGACAGGGAGGCTGGGGCCAACGTCCTGACTTTC.

The V and J genes are TRBV4-1 and TRBJ1-2, with 9 bases matching TRBD1. The CDR3 covers 15 residues. Losses at the gene ends were 1 base for V and 2 bases for J; bases not matched to a gene: 2. Per germline, CDR1 MGHRA and CDR2 YSYEKL. The CDR3 nucleotides read TGCGCCAGCAGCCAAGGGGACAGGGCCAACTATGGCTACACCTTC. It codes for CASSQGDRANYGYTF.

The chain joins TRBV9 to TRBJ2-3; D uncertain. The CDR3 runs 14 residues. Germline lookup yields CDR1 SGDLS and CDR2 YYNGEE. Trimming stripped 0 bases from V and 1 base from J, with 6 bases between. The chain's CDR3 is CASSVGFGTDTQYF. DNA of the CDR3: TGTGCCAGCAGCGTAGGTTTCGGCACAGATACGCAGTATTTT.

The chain joins TRBV9 to TRBJ1-2, with D possibly being TRBD1 (6 bases). Germline V gene sequence: CDR1 SGDLS, CDR2 YYNGEE. With 0 bases removed from V and 8 bases from J, the gap between germline ends came to 17 bases. The CDR3 spans 15 residues. As DNA, the CDR3 is TGTGCCAGCAGCGTAGACCCTACTTCAGGGGTGGGCTACACCTTC. It codes for CASSVDPTSGVGYTF.

The rearrangement joins TRBV7-9 to TRBJ1-1; D uncertain. Between the trimmed V and J ends, which lost 6 bases and 11 bases, there was a span of 16 bases. The CDR3 extends over 12 amino acids. Germline CDR1 reads SEHNR; CDR2 reads FQNEAQ (reference sequence). The CDR3 loop is CASRGVGNLAFF. The CDR3 bases are TGTGCCAGCAGGGGTGTGGGGAATTTGGCTTTCTTT.

This CDR3 is CASGQGLEGYTF. The CDR3 region has the DNA TGTGCCAGCGGACAGGGATTAGAAGGCTACACCTTC. The chain couples TRBV3-1 (or the pseudogene TRBV3-2) to TRBJ1-2; TRBD1 aligns across 8 bases. Germline CDR1 and CDR2: LGHDT and YNNKEL (reference sequence). After removal of 8 bases from V and 8 bases from J, the junction contained 7 bases not matched to a gene. The CDR3 runs to 12 residues.

The chain uses TRBV2 and TRBJ1-1; unclear D gene. The V and J ends lost 3 bases and 8 bases respectively, with 4 bases between them. This CDR3 is built from 10 residues. Germline V gene data show CDR1 as SNHLY and CDR2 as FYNNEI. The CDR3 reads CASSDFEAFF. CDR3 in DNA: TGTGCCAGCAGTGATTTCGAAGCTTTCTTT.

The gene calls are TRBV28 and TRBJ2-4; 7 bases map to TRBD1. The CDR3 is 12 residues long. Germline V lookup: CDR1 MDHEN, CDR2 SYDVKM. The junction had 4 bases not matched to a gene; V was cut back by 9 bases and J by 5 bases. CDR3 protein: CASRDSQNIQYF. CDR3 DNA sequence: TGTGCCAGTCGGGACAGCCAAAACATTCAGTACTTC.

The chain is built from TRBV19 and TRBJ1-2; D might be TRBD1 (5 bases). Germline V gene data show CDR1 as LNHDA and CDR2 as SQIVND (reference sequence). The CDR3 has 13 residues. The V end lost 3 bases, the J end lost 6 bases, and 11 bases lay between the germline ends. This chain's CDR3 is CASSILRGNGYTF. CDR3 DNA sequence: TGTGCCAGTAGTATCTTGAGGGGAAATGGCTACACCTTC.

The rearrangement links TRBV7-9 to TRBJ2-3; 7 nucleotides agree with TRBD2. Germline CDR1 reads SEHNR; CDR2 reads FQNEAQ (reference sequence). V gave up 0 bases and J gave up 0 bases; unmatched junction bases: 6. The length of the CDR3 is 17 residues. CDR3: CASSLAVGGGSTDTQYF. The CDR3 DNA reads TGTGCCAGCAGCTTAGCGGTGGGCGGGGGAAGCACAGATACGCAGTATTTT.